This T cell receptor (beta chain) was identified in a study of blood T cell repertoires in COVID-19. About the study: Acute and convalescent COVID-19 specimens originated in the United States, Italy and Spain. From T cells, B-cell-depleted T cells, or PBMCs came the material, which was cDNA or gDNA.

This CDR3 has 11 amino acids. CDR1 and CDR2 from the germline V gene are GTSNPN and SVGIG (reference sequence). The ends were cut back, 1 base at V and 10 bases at J, with 10 bases in the middle. Profiled with immunoSEQ multiplex PCR; TCRdb holds only in-frame clones, not every one. The repertoire consists of approximately 470,000 clones, with around 87% occurring once and the leading ten covering about 0.75%. Worth noting for this clone: This specimen includes other DNA sequences encoding the same CDR3.

This receptor was obtained from a woman under 30 who had recovered from COVID-19. The gene calls are TRBV30 and TRBJ1-1; perhaps TRBD1 as D (5 bases). Sample: PBMCs or T cells enriched from blood (not recorded which). CDR3 coding DNA: TGTGCCTGGAGTGAGGGGTATCGAGCTTTCTTT. This encodes CAWSEGYRAFF.